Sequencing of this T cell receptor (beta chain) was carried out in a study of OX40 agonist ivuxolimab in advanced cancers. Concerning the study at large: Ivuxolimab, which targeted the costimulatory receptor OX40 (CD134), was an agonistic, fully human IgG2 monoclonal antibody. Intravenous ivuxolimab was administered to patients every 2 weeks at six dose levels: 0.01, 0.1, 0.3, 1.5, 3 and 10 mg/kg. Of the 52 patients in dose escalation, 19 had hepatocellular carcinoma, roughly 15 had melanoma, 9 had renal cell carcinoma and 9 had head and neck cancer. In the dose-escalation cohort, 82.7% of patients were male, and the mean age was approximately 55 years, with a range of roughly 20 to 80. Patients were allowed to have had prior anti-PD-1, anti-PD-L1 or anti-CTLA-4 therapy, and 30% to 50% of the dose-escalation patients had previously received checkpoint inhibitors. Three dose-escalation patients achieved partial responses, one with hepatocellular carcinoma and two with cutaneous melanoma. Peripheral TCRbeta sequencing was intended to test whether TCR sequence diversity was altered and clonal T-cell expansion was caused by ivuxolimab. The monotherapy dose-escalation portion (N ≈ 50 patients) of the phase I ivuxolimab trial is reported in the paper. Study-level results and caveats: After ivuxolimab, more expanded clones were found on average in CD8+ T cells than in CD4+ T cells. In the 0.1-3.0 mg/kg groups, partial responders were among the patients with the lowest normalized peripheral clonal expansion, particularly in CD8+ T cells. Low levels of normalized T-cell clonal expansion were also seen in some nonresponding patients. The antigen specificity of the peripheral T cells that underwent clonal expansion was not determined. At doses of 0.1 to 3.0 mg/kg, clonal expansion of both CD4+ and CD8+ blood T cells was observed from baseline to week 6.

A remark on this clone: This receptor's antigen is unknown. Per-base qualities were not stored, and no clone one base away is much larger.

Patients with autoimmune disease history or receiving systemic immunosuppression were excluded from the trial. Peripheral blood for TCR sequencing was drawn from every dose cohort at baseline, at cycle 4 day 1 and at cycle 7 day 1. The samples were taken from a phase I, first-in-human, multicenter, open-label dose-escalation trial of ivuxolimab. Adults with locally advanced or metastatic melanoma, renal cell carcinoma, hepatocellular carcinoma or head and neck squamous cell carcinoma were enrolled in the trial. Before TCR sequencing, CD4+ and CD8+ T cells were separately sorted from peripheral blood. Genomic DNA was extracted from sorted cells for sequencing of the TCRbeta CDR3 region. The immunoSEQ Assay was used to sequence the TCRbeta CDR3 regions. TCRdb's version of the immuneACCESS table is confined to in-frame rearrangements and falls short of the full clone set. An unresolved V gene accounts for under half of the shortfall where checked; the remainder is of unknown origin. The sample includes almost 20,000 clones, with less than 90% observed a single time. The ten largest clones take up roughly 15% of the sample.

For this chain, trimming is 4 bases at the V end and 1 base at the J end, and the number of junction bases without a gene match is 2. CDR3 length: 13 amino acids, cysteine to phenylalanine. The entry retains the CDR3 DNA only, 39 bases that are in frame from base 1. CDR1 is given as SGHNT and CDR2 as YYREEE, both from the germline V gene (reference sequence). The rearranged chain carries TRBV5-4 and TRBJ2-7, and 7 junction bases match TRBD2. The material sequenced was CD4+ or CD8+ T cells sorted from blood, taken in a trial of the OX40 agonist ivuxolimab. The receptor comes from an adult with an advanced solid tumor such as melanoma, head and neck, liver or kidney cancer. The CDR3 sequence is CASSPRGSYEQYF. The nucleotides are TGTGCCAGCAGCCCGCGGGGGTCCTACGAGCAGTACTTC.